The 14 T cell receptor beta chains below all came from one sample that was sequenced in a study of cytomegalovirus exposure and HLA in healthy donors. With 60 Vbeta and 13 Jbeta primers, the PCR was carried out. The data were produced by immunoSEQ multiplex PCR, yet TCRdb's version contains in-frame clones alone and is incomplete. The sample lists about 220,000 clones, around 80% occurring once. Sequences were obtained from PBMCs. These TCRs come from a man aged 35-49 years in good health and CMV-seropositive.

V and J are TRBV4-1 and TRBJ2-7; TRBD1 agrees at 9 bases. J gave up 5 bases and V 1 base, and 15 bases lay outside the gene matches. Germline V gene data show CDR1 as MGHRA and CDR2 as YSYEKL. The CDR3 length is 18 residues. CDR3 sequence: CASSQVGLRDRESNEQYF. The CDR3 nucleotides read TGCGCCAGCAGCCAAGTTGGGCTGCGGGACAGGGAATCCAACGAGCAGTACTTC.

This chain links TRBV30 with TRBJ2-1, with D uncertain. This CDR3 region has 15 residues. The V gene's germline CDR1 is GTSNPN and CDR2 SVGIG (reference sequence). V was cut by 1 base and J by 5 bases, with 15 bases left in between. The CDR3 reads CAWSGLAESDNEQFF. The DNA of the CDR3 is TGTGCCTGGAGTGGCTTAGCTGAATCGGACAATGAGCAGTTCTTC.

This clone was seen just once. V and J are TRBV7-3 and TRBJ2-1, with 8 bases identical to TRBD2. Germline V CDR1 and CDR2: SGHTA, FQGTGA. The junction had 13 bases not matched to a gene; V was cut back by 5 bases and J by 10 bases. This CDR3 is 15 amino acids long. This chain's CDR3 is CASSPGTSPQEEQFF. Here the CDR3 DNA reads TGTGCCAGCAGCCCCGGGACTAGTCCCCAGGAGGAGCAGTTCTTC.

This sequence joins TRBV10-3 and TRBJ1-5, with D possibly being TRBD1 (5 bases). The length of the CDR3 is 14 residues. Germline CDR1 is ENHRY and CDR2 is SYGVKD. Trimming removed 7 bases at V and 6 bases at J, with 16 bases between. The CDR3 reads CAIKPGGGTQPQHF. The CDR3 nucleotides read TGTGCCATCAAACCGGGGGGAGGGACTCAGCCCCAGCATTTT.

The chain carries TRBV11-2 and TRBJ1-2; D might be TRBD1 (6 bases). Germline CDR1 SGHAT, CDR2 FQNNGV. The V gene lost 1 base and the J gene lost 5 bases, with 17 bases spanning the gap. The CDR3 is made up of 16 amino acids. DNA for the CDR3: TGTGCCAGCAGCTTAGGACAGGAGCAAGGGGGTTATGGCTACACCTTC. It translates to CASSLGQEQGGYGYTF.

The chain is built from TRBV18 and TRBJ2-5; D remains unclear. The CDR3 length is 14 residues. Germline V gene data show CDR1 as KGHSH and CDR2 as LQKENI. Deletions cut 2 bases from V and 1 base from J, with 8 bases between. CDR3 in amino acids: CASSPAAPQETQYF. CDR3 nucleotides: TGTGCCAGCTCACCAGCGGCACCCCAAGAGACCCAGTACTTC.

The rearrangement joins TRBV7-2 to TRBJ2-1; possible D gene TRBD2, 5 bases. With 0 bases removed from V and 3 bases from J, the gap between germline ends came to 9 bases. This CDR3 has 15 residues. Germline V CDR1 and CDR2: SGHTA, FQGNSA. In DNA form, the CDR3 reads TGTGCCAGCAGCTTAGCTACTGGACTCTACAATGAGCAGTTCTTC. Protein: CASSLATGLYNEQFF.

The chain links TRBV7-9 to TRBJ2-5; no reliable D call. In germline, CDR1 is SEHNR, CDR2 FQNEAQ (reference sequence). The V and J ends lost 5 bases and 11 bases respectively, with 15 bases between them. This CDR3 has 12 amino acids. This CDR3 is CASSPLSGFQYF. Here the CDR3 DNA reads TGTGCCAGCAGCCCTCTATCGGGTTTTCAGTACTTC.

The V and J genes are TRBV5-4 and TRBJ1-1, with D possibly being TRBD1 (5 bases). The V end lost 3 bases, the J end lost 7 bases, and 10 bases lay between the germline ends. Germline V gene sequence: CDR1 SGHNT, CDR2 YYREEE (reference sequence). The CDR3 covers 12 residues. This CDR3 reads CASSWGSHEAFF. The CDR3, as DNA: TGTGCCAGCAGCTGGGGCAGCCATGAAGCTTTCTTT.

This sequence joins TRBV5-8 and TRBJ1-4, with D uncertain. In germline, CDR1 is SGHTS, CDR2 YDEGEE. There are 13 residues in the CDR3. V dropped 3 bases and J dropped 5 bases, with 8 bases sitting between them. The CDR3 DNA sequence: TGTGCCAGCAGCTGGGCCGACAATGAAAAACTGTTTTTT. It yields the protein CASSWADNEKLFF.

Regarding this clone: This sample includes further DNA sequences coding for the same CDR3. The rearrangement joins TRBV6-1 to TRBJ2-7; D call uncertain. Trimming removed 2 bases from V and 4 bases from J, with 6 bases in between. Germline CDR1 is MNHNS and CDR2 is SASEGT. This CDR3 spans 12 amino acids. This chain's CDR3 is CASSELLYEQYF. Here the CDR3 DNA reads TGTGCCAGCAGTGAATTGCTATACGAGCAGTACTTC.

V usage is TRBV7-3 and J usage is TRBJ1-1; D might be TRBD1 (5 bases). The germline V and J ends were trimmed by 5 bases and 6 bases, with 25 bases remaining between them. This CDR3 comprises 17 residues. From germline, CDR1 is SGHTA and CDR2 FQGTGA. As DNA, the CDR3 is TGTGCCAGCAGCCCATCTTCCGGGGGGGGAGGGGACGCTGAAGCTTTCTTT. Translated, it gives CASSPSSGGGGDAEAFF.

The chain links TRBV11-2 to TRBJ1-1, with a weak D call TRBD1 (6 bases). CDR1 is SGHAT, CDR2 FQNNGV, per germline. The length of the CDR3 is 15 residues. Trimming removed 1 base at V and 4 bases at J, with 13 bases between. The CDR3 sequence is CASSLAGTGSTEAFF. The CDR3 nucleotides read TGTGCCAGCAGCTTAGCGGGTACAGGGAGCACTGAAGCTTTCTTT. The full variable domain, completed using reference TRBV11-2 and TRBJ1-1, is EAGVAQSPRYKIIEKRQSVAFWCNPISGHATLYWYQQILGQGPKLLIQFQNNGVVDDSQLPKDRFSAERLKGVDSTLKIQPAKLEDSAVYLCASSLAGTGSTEAFFGQGTRLTVV.

The chain carries TRBV7-9 and TRBJ1-4; no reliable D call. Germline CDR1 is SEHNR and CDR2 is FQNEAQ (reference sequence). The CDR3 consists of 14 residues. Trimming shortened V by 2 bases and J by 4 bases, and 8 bases separated the two germline ends. The CDR3 sequence: CASSLSTYNEKLFF. The DNA for the CDR3 is TGTGCCAGCAGCTTAAGCACCTATAATGAAAAACTGTTTTTT.